This T cell receptor beta chain was found in a study of cytomegalovirus exposure and HLA in healthy donors. With regard to this clone: Antigen specificity is unknown.

TCRdb's copy holds only in-frame clones and misses some; the assay was immunoSEQ multiplex PCR. The table lists tens of thousands of clones, 90% to 95% of them singletons. The donors belonged to the approximately 120-subject validation cohort, separate from the approximately 700-subject first cohort. Germline-derived CDR1 and CDR2 are MDHEN and SYDVKM. Trimming at V came to 4 bases and at J to 5 bases, leaving 11 bases not matched to a gene. The CDR3 is made up of 16 amino acids. Findings and caveats of the study: It was 160 or so TCR beta chains that were listed as cytomegalovirus-associated. Published work reported that the classifier diagnosed cytomegalovirus status with high specificity and sensitivity. Most TCR sequences were uncommon, yet certain public TCRs appeared in many donors.

Sequencing input: PBMCs. The chain is built from TRBV28 and TRBJ2-1; TRBD2 matches 7 bases. The receptor comes from a man in his late teens or twenties in good health and CMV-seropositive. The CDR3 DNA sequence: TGTGCCAGCAGTTCACAACTAGCGACACATAACAATGAGCAGTTCTTC. This codes for CASSSQLATHNNEQFF.